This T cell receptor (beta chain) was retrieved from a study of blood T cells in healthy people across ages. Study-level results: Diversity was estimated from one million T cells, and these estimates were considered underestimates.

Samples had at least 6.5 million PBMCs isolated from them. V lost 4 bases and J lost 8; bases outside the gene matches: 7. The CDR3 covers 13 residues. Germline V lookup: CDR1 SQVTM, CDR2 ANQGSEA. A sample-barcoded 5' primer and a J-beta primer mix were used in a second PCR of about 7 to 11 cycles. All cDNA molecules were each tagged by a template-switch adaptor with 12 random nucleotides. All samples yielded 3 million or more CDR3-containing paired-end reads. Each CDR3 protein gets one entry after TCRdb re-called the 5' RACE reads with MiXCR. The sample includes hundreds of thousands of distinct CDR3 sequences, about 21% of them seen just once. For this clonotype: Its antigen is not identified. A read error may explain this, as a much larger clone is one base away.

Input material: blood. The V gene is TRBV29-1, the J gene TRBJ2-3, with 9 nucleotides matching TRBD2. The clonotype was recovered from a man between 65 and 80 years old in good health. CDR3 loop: CSVVEIAGATQYF. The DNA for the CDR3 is TGCAGCGTTGTGGAAATAGCGGGAGCTACGCAGTATTTT.